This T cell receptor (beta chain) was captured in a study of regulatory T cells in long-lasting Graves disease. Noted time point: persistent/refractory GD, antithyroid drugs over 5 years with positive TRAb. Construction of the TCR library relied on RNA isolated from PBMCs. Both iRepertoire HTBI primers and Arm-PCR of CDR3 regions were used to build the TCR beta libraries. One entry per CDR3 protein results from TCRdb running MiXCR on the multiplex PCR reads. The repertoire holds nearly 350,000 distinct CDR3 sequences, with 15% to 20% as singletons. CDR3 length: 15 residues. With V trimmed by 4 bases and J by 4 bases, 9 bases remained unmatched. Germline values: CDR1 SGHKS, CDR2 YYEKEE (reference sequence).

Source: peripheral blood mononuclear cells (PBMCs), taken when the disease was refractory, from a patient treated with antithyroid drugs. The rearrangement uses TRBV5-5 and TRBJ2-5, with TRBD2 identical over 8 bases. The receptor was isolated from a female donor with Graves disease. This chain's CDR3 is CASSDLRAGVETQYF. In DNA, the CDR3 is TGTGCCAGCAGCGACCTCAGAGCGGGAGTAGAGACCCAGTACTTC.